Sequencing of this T cell receptor beta chain was carried out in a study of siplizumab effects on memory and regulatory T cells. V lost 9 bases, J lost 1 base, and 10 bases lay in between. The CDR3 totals 13 residues. Germline CDR1 SNHLY, CDR2 FYNNEI. Repertoires were generated with immunoSEQ multiplex PCR, while TCRdb's copy carries only in-frame clones and drops some. The table shows approximately 94,000 clones, with around 97% occurring only once. The chain uses TRBV2 and TRBJ2-1; D is uncertain. Sequencing used naive CD4+ T cells sorted from blood. This clonotype was obtained from a human donor in good health. This CDR3 is CASRLDSYNEQFF. The CDR3 DNA reads as TGTGCCAGTAGGCTGGATTCCTACAATGAGCAGTTCTTC.